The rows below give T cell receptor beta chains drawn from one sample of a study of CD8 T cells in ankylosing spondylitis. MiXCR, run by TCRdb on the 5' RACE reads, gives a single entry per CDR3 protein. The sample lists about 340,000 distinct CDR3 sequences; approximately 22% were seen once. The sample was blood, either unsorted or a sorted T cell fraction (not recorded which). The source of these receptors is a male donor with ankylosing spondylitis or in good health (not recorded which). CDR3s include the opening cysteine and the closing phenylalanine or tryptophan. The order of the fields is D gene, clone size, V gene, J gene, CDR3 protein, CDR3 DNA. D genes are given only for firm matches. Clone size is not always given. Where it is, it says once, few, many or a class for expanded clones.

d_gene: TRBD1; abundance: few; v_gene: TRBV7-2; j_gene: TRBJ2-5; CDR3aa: CASSGQDRDSETQYF; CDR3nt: TGTGCCAGCAGCGGCCAGGACAGGGATTCAGAGACCCAGTACTTC
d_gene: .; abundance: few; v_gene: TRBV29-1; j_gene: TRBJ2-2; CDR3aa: CSVPRGGVMNTGELFF; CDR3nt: TGCAGCGTCCCCCGGGGTGGGGTCATGAACACCGGGGAGCTGTTTTTT
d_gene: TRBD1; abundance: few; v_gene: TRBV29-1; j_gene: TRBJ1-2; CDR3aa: CSVATGDGDGYTF; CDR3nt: TGCAGCGTAGCTACAGGGGACGGGGACGGCTACACCTTC
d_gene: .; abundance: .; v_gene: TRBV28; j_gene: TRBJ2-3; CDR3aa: CASSFYREITDTQYF; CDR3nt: TGTGCCAGCAGTTTCTACAGGGAAATCACAGATACGCAGTATTTT
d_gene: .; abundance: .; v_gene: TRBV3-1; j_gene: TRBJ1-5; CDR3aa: CASSPVAGRPQHF; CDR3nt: TGTGCCAGCAGCCCTGTGGCCGGCCGGCCCCAGCATTTT
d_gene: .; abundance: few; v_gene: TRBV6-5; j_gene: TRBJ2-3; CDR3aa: CASSYGGAGADTQYF; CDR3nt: TGTGCCAGCAGTTACGGGGGGGCGGGCGCAGATACGCAGTATTTT
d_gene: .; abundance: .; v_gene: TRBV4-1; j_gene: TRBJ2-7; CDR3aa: CASSQDGVWAEQYF; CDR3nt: TGCGCCAGCAGCCAAGATGGTGTGTGGGCCGAGCAGTACTTC
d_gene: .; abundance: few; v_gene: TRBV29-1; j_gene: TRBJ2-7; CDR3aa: CSVGTPDSYEQYF; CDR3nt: TGCAGCGTTGGGACTCCAGACTCCTACGAGCAGTACTTC
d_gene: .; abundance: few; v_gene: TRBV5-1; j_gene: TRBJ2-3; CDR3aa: CASSPHGGASTDTQYF; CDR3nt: TGCGCCAGCAGCCCCCACGGGGGTGCGAGCACAGATACGCAGTATTTT
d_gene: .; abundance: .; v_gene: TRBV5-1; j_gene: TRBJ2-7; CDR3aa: CASSIQPGTDTYEQYF; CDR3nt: TGCGCCAGCAGCATTCAGCCAGGAACAGATACCTACGAGCAGTACTTC
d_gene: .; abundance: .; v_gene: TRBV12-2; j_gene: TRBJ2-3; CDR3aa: CASRRKDTQYF; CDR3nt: TGTGCAAGTCGCCGCAAGGATACGCAGTATTTT
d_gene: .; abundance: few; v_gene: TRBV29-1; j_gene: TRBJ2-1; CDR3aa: CSVEDQWNEQFF; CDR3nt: TGCAGCGTTGAAGATCAGTGGAATGAGCAGTTCTTC
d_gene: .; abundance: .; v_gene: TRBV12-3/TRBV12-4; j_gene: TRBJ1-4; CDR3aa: CASNGLTHEKLFF; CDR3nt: TGTGCCAGCAACGGTCTCACCCATGAAAAACTGTTTTTT
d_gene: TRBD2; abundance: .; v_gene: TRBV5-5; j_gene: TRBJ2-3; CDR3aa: CASSPGTSSADTQYF; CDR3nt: TGTGCCAGCAGCCCCGGGACTAGCAGCGCAGATACGCAGTATTTT
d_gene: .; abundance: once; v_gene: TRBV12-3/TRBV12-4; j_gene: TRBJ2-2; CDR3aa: CASSNTGIWAGELFF; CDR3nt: TGTGCCAGCAGCAATACAGGGATTTGGGCCGGGGAGCTGTTTTTT
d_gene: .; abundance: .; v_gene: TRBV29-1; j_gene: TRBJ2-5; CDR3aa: CSVNQETQYF; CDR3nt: TGCAGCGTTAATCAAGAGACCCAGTACTTC
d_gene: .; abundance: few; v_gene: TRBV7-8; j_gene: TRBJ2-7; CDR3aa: CASSGSLSYEQYF; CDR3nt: TGTGCCAGCTCGGGCAGCCTCTCCTACGAGCAGTACTTC
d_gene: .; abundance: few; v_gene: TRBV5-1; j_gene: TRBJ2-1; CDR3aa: CASSLPGMEQFF; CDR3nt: TGCGCCAGCAGCTTGCCGGGGATGGAGCAGTTCTTC
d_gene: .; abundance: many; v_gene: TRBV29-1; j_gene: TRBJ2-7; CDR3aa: CSVEDRSYEQYF; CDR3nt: TGCAGCGTTGAAGATCGTTCCTACGAGCAGTACTTC
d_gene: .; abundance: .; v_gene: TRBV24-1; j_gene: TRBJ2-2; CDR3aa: CATRGRTTGELFF; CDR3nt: TGTGCCACCAGGGGCCGTACCACCGGGGAGCTGTTTTTT
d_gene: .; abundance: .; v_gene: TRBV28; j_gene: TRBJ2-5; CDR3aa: CASTLSWVAQETQYF; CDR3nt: TGTGCCAGCACCCTTTCCTGGGTGGCTCAAGAGACCCAGTACTTC
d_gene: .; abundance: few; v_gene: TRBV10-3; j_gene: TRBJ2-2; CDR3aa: CAISPGTGELFF; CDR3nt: TGTGCCATCAGCCCAGGGACCGGGGAGCTGTTTTTT
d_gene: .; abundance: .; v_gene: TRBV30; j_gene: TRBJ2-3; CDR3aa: CAWSVLRQGGDTQYF; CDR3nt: TGTGCCTGGAGTGTACTTAGGCAGGGTGGAGATACGCAGTATTTT
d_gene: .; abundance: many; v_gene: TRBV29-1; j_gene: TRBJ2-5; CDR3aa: CSVEEDRRGAETQYF; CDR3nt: TGCAGCGTTGAAGAAGATAGACGGGGGGCAGAGACCCAGTACTTC
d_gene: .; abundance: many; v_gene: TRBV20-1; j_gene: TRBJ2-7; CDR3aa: CSAATWGREAEQYF; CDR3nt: TGCAGTGCTGCCACTTGGGGACGTGAGGCCGAGCAGTACTTC
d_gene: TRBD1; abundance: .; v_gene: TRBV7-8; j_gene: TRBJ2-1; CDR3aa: CASTPGTDYNEQFF; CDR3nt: TGTGCCAGCACTCCCGGGACAGACTACAATGAGCAGTTCTTC
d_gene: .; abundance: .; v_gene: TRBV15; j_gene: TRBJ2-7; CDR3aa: CATSDYRYEQYF; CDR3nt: TGTGCCACCAGCGACTACCGCTACGAGCAGTACTTC
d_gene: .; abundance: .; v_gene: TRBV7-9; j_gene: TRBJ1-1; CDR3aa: CASSLAYVNTEAFF; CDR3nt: TGTGCCAGCAGCTTAGCCTACGTTAACACTGAAGCTTTCTTT
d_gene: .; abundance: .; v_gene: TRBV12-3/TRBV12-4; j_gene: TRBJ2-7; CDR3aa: CASSLYRVEGEQYF; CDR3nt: TGTGCCAGCAGTTTATACAGGGTCGAGGGCGAGCAGTACTTC